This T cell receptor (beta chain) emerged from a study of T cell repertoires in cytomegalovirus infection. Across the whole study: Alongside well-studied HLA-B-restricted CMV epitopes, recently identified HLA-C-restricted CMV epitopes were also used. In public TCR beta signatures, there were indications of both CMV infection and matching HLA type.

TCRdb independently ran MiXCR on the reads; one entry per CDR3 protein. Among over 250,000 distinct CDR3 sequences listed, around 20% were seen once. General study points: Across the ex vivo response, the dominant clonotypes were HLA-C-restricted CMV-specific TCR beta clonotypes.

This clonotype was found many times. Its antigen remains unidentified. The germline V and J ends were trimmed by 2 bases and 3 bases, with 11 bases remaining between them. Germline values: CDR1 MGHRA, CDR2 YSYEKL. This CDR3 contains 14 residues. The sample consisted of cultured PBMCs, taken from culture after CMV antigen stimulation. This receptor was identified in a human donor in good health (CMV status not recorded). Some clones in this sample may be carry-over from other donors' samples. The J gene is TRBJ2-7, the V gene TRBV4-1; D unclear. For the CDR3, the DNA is TGCGCCAGCAGCCAAATTTTGGGGTTCTACGAGCAGTACTTC. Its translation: CASSQILGFYEQYF.